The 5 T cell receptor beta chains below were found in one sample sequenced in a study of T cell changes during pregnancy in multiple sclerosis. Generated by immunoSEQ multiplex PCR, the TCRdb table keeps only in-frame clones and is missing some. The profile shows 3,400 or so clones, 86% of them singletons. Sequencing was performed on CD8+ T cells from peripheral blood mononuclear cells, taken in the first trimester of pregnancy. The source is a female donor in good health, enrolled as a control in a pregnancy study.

CDR3 sequence (DNA): TGTGCCAGCAGCCCACCCGCGGTTTTCACTGAAGCTTTCTTT. Protein product: CASSPPAVFTEAFF. The V and J genes are TRBV7-7 and TRBJ1-1; D ambiguous. CDR3 size: 14 residues. Trimming pared 5 bases from V and 4 bases from J, leaving 14 bases between. Germline loops: CDR1 SSHAT, CDR2 FNYEAQ (reference sequence). The full variable domain, in which reference TRBV7-7 and TRBJ1-1 provide the parts outside the CDR3, is GAGVSQSPRYKVTKRGQDVTLRCDPISSHATLYWYQQALGQGPEFLTYFNYEAQPDKSGLPSDRFSAERPEGSISTLTIQRTEQRDSAMYRCASSPPAVFTEAFFGQGTRLTVV.

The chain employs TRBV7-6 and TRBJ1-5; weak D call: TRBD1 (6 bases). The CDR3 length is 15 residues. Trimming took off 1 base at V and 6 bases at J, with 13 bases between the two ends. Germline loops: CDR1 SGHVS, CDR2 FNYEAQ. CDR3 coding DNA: TGTGCCAGCAGCTTAGAGCCAGGGGATAGTCAGCCCCAGCATTTT. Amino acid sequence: CASSLEPGDSQPQHF.

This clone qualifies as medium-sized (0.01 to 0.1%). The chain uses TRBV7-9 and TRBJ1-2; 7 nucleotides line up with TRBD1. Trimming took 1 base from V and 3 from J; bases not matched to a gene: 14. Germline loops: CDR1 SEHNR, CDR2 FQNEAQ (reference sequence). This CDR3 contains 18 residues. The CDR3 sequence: CASSLEGPGGNWDYGYTF. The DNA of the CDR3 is TGTGCCAGCAGCTTAGAAGGACCAGGGGGTAACTGGGACTATGGCTACACCTTC.

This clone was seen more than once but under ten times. The CDR3 bases are TGCGCCAGCGGATATAGCGGGAGCGATGAGCAGTTCTTC. The encoded protein is CASGYSGSDEQFF. V is TRBV10-2 and J is TRBJ2-1; 9 nucleotides match TRBD2. The junction had 7 bases not matched to a gene; V was cut back by 8 bases and J by 8 bases. The germline V gene encodes CDR1 WSHSY and CDR2 SAAADI. CDR3 length: 13 residues.

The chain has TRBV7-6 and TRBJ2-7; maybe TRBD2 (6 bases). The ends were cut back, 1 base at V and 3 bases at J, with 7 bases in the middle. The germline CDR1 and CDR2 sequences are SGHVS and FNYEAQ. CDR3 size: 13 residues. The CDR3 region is CASSLGGDYEQYF. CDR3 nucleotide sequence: TGTGCCAGCAGCTTAGGCGGGGACTACGAGCAGTACTTC.